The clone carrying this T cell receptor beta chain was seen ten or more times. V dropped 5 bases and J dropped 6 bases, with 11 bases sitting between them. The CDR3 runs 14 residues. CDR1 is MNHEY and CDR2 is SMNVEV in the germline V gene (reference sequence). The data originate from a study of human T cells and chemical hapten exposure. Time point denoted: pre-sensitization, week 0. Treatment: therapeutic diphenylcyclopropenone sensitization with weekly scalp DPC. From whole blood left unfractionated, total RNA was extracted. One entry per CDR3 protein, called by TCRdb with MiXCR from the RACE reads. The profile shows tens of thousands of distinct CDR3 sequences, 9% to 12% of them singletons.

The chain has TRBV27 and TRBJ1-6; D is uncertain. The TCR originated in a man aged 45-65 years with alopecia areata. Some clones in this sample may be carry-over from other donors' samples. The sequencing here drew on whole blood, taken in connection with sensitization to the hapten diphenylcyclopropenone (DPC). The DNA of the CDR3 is TGTGCCAGCAGTCGGGCAGATTTTAATTCACCCCTCCACTTT. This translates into CASSRADFNSPLHF.